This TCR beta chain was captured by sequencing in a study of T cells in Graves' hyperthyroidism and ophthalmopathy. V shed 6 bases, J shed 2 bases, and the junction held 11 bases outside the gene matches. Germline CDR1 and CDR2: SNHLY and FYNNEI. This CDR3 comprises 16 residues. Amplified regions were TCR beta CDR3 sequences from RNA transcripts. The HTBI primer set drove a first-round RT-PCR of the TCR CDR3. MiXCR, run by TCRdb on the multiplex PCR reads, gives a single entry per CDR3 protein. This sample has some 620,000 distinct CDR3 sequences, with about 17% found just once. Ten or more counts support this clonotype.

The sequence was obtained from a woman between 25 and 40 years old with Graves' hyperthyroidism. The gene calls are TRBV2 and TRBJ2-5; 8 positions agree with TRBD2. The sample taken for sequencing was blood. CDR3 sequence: CASSIERERGQETQYF. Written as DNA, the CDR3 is TGTGCCAGCAGCATAGAGCGGGAGCGAGGGCAAGAGACCCAGTACTTC.